These 13 T cell receptor beta chains were sequenced from one sample in a study of cytomegalovirus exposure and HLA in healthy donors. PCR used 60 Vbeta primers and 13 Jbeta primers. TCRdb's table, derived via immunoSEQ multiplex PCR, lists solely in-frame clones and lacks some. The sample records some 220,000 clones, 77% being singletons. The sequenced sample consisted of PBMCs. Receptor source: a woman in her sixties in good health and CMV-seropositive.

The rearrangement joins TRBV28 to TRBJ2-2; 8 bases fit TRBD2. The germline gives CDR1 MDHEN, CDR2 SYDVKM. The CDR3 consists of 16 residues. With 7 bases clipped from V and 4 bases from J, the junction kept 11 bases outside the gene matches. The CDR3 DNA is TGTGCCAGCACCGTCGGGGGGGGCTCTCTCACCGGGGAGCTGTTTTTT. It encodes CASTVGGGSLTGELFF.

CDR3 loop: CASSLVVPSSTEAFF. The CDR3 DNA follows: TGCGCCAGCAGCTTGGTCGTGCCATCGAGCACTGAAGCTTTCTTT. This chain links TRBV5-1 with TRBJ1-1; D is unclear. V lost 0 bases and J lost 4, with 13 bases in between. This CDR3 has 15 residues. Germline loops: CDR1 SGHRS, CDR2 YFSETQ.

The rearrangement joins TRBV2 to TRBJ2-3; D may be TRBD1 (6 bases). This CDR3 spans 14 amino acids. Germline V gene sequence: CDR1 SNHLY, CDR2 FYNNEI. The V and J ends lost 6 bases and 2 bases respectively, with 12 bases between them. As DNA, the CDR3 is TGTGCCAGCAGGAGACAGGCGCCCACAGATACGCAGTATTTT. Translating it yields CASRRQAPTDTQYF.

This clone was detected only a few times. The chain couples TRBV4-1 to TRBJ2-1, with TRBD2 as a possible D gene (6 bases). V was cut by 2 bases and J by 0 bases, with 14 bases left in between. Germline V gene sequence: CDR1 MGHRA, CDR2 YSYEKL. This CDR3 spans 17 amino acids. DNA of the CDR3: TGCGCCAGCAGCCAACCCAGACTAGTGCGCTCCTACAATGAGCAGTTCTTC. Translating gives CASSQPRLVRSYNEQFF.

The chain joins TRBV5-1 to TRBJ2-6, with 9 bases that match TRBD2. The CDR3 is 16 residues long. V trimming: 1 base; J trimming: 2 bases; junction bases outside the gene matches: 1. Per the germline V gene, CDR1 is SGHRS and CDR2 is YFSETQ. In nucleotides, the CDR3 is TGCGCCAGCAGCTTGTTAGCGGGAGCTGGGGCCAACGTCCTGACTTTC. As protein: CASSLLAGAGANVLTF.

This chain uses TRBV30 with TRBJ2-3, with 7 positions matching TRBD2. This CDR3 has 11 amino acids. Germline CDR1 reads GTSNPN; CDR2 reads SVGIG (reference sequence). This chain's CDR3 is CARSGKDTQYF. The DNA of the CDR3 is TGTGCTCGGAGCGGGAAGGATACGCAGTATTTT.

The chain joins TRBV9 to TRBJ2-1, with D possibly being TRBD1 (7 bases). In germline, CDR1 is SGDLS, CDR2 YYNGEE. There are 15 residues in the CDR3. Between the trimmed V and J ends, which lost 4 bases and 4 bases, there was a span of 15 bases. The CDR3 loop is CASSIRAGGYNEQFF. The CDR3 region has the DNA TGTGCCAGCAGCATCAGGGCAGGGGGGTACAATGAGCAGTTCTTC.

The chain carries TRBV6-5 and TRBJ2-7, with TRBD1 matching over 7 bases. Looked up from germline, CDR1 is MNHEY and CDR2 is SVGAGI. This CDR3 comprises 14 residues. The trim removed 0 bases at V and 6 bases at J, leaving 5 bases unmatched. The CDR3 loop reads CASSYSTQGLEQYF. CDR3 bases: TGTGCCAGCAGTTACTCGACACAGGGGCTCGAGCAGTACTTC.

In this sample, this clone turned up a few times. The gene calls are TRBV6-4 and TRBJ1-5, with 8 bases matching TRBD1. Unmatched junction bases numbered 4, after V lost 5 bases and J lost 1 base. This CDR3 comprises 15 residues. Germline V lookup: CDR1 MRHNA, CDR2 SNTAGT. CDR3 region: CASSSQGGSNQPQHF. In DNA, the CDR3 is TGTGCCAGCAGTTCACAGGGGGGGAGCAATCAGCCCCAGCATTTT.

This sequence joins TRBV5-1 and TRBJ1-1; the match to TRBD1 covers 7 bases. The CDR3 has 14 amino acids. Unmatched junction bases numbered 7, after V lost 3 bases and J lost 5 bases. Germline values: CDR1 SGHRS, CDR2 YFSETQ. In nucleotides, the CDR3 is TGCGCCAGCAGCTCCCAGGGGGTAGAAACTGAAGCTTTCTTT. It is translated as CASSSQGVETEAFF.

The CDR3: CASSRGRGEAGYTF. Here the CDR3 DNA reads TGTGCCAGCAGTCGGGGTCGGGGTGAGGCTGGCTACACCTTC. This chain links TRBV27 with TRBJ1-2; D unclear. Germline values: CDR1 MNHEY, CDR2 SMNVEV (reference sequence). The CDR3 consists of 14 residues. Trimming removed 5 bases from V and 7 bases from J, with 17 bases in between.

To note about this clone: The germline gene is not matched at one end of the junction; a read error may be the cause. The chain couples TRBV11-2 to TRBJ2-3, with 8 nucleotides matching TRBD2. CDR1 and CDR2 from the germline V gene are SGHAT and FQNNGV. The CDR3 has 15 amino acids. The CDR3 is CASSLEAGGTYTQYF. The CDR3 DNA reads as TGTGCCAGCAGCTTAGAGGCGGGGGGCACATATACGCAGTATTTT.

This chain uses TRBV5-6 with TRBJ1-2, with 7 bases aligning to TRBD1. Germline assignment: CDR1 SGHDT and CDR2 YYEEEE. V was clipped by 3 bases and J by 5 bases; unmatched bases: 4. This CDR3 is 13 amino acids long. The CDR3 DNA follows: TGTGCCAGCAGCTCCGGGACAGAGTATGGCTACACCTTC. It translates to CASSSGTEYGYTF.